Below are 5 T cell receptor beta chains sequenced from a single sample in a study of T cells in Graves' hyperthyroidism and ophthalmopathy. RNA transcripts served as the template for amplifying TCR beta CDR3 regions. First-round RT-PCR with HTBI primers amplified the TCR CDR3 region. TCRdb reanalysed the multiplex PCR reads using MiXCR and keeps one entry per CDR3 protein. The sample consists of around 340,000 distinct CDR3 sequences, 21% of them appearing once. Sequencing was carried out using blood. These receptors all stem from a woman aged 50 to 65 with Graves' hyperthyroidism.

The chain carries TRBV28 and TRBJ1-2; maybe TRBD1 (5 bases). The ends were cut back, 1 base at V and 6 bases at J, with 9 bases in the middle. The germline CDR1 and CDR2 sequences are MDHEN and SYDVKM. This CDR3 has 13 amino acids. The DNA for the CDR3 is TGTGCCAGCAGTTTATCAGGGAACCATGGCTACACCTTC. The encoded protein is CASSLSGNHGYTF.

The chain combines TRBV2 with TRBJ2-1, with D possibly being TRBD1 or TRBD2 (5 bases each). The CDR3 sequence is 17 residues long. V was cut by 4 bases and J by 11 bases, with 27 bases left in between. CDR1 is SNHLY, CDR2 FYNNEI, per germline. Here the CDR3 reads CASSVARQAGTQVKQFF. The CDR3, as DNA: TGTGCCAGCAGTGTCGCGCGGCAAGCCGGGACGCAAGTTAAGCAGTTCTTC.

About this clonotype: This sequence may be a read error, since a much larger clone differs from it by one base. The chain links TRBV6-2 or TRBV6-3 to TRBJ2-7; TRBD2 agrees at 10 bases. The J call may be in error: the DNA end matches TRBJ2-1 better. The CDR3 contains 14 residues. Germline CDR1 MNHEY, CDR2 SVGEGT. This chain's CDR3 is CASISGRAGYEQFF. DNA of the CDR3: TGTGCCAGTATAAGCGGGAGGGCCGGCTACGAGCAGTTCTTC.

This clonotype has ten or more counts. This chain connects TRBV12-3 or TRBV12-4 to TRBJ1-5; 11 bases match TRBD1. CDR3 length: 14 residues. The V and J ends lost 5 bases and 8 bases, in that order; junction bases with no gene match: 5. The CDR3 region has the DNA TGTGCCAGCAGTGGGACAGGGGGAAGGAAGCCCCAGCATTTT. Translated: CASSGTGGRKPQHF.

Only a few counts were recorded for this clonotype. The V gene is TRBV13, the J gene TRBJ2-3; D is tentatively TRBD1 or TRBD2 (5 bases each). V was cut by 2 bases and J by 0 bases, with 15 bases left in between. The germline V gene has CDR1 PRHDT and CDR2 FYEKMQ (reference sequence). The CDR3 runs 17 residues. CDR3 in DNA: TGTGCCAGCAGCTTATCCGGCTGGGGGTTTAGCACAGATACGCAGTATTTT. Its protein product is CASSLSGWGFSTDTQYF.